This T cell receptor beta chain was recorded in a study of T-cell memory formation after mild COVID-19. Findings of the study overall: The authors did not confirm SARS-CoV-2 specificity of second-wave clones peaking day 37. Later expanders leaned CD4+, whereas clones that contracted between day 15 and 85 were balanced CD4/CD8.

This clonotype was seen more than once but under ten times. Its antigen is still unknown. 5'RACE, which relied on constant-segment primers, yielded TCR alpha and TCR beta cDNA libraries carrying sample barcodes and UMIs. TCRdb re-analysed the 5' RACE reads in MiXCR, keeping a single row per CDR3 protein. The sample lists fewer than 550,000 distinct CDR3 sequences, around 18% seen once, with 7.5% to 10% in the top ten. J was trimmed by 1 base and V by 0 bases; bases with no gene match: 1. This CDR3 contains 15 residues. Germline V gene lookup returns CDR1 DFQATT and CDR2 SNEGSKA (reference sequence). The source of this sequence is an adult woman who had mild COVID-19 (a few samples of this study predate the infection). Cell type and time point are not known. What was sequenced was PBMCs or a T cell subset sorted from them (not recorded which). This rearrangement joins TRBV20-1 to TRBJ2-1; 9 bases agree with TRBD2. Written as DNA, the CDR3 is TGCAGTGCTAGAGATAGCGGGAGATCCTACAATGAGCAGTTCTTC. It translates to CSARDSGRSYNEQFF.